The 5 T cell receptor beta chains below were found in one sample sequenced in a study of tumor-infiltrating lymphocytes in primary liver carcinoma. Starting from 500 ng of total RNA, TCR beta cDNA was produced with a primer in the constant region. For TCR beta, libraries were produced by three nested multiplex PCR rounds using slightly modified ARM-PCR. With TRBV1-TRBV30 forward primers and a C-beta reverse primer, the first two PCR rounds were run for about 10 cycles each. TCRdb called the multiplex PCR reads again in MiXCR, with one record for every CDR3 protein. The table includes approximately 300,000 distinct CDR3 sequences, approximately 65% detected once. The authors took blood RNA from unsorted whole blood and also extracted germline DNA. What was sequenced was peripheral blood. The receptor set was obtained from a man aged 35 to 55 with primary liver carcinoma and hepatitis B virus infection.

With regard to this clonotype: This clone may be a read error of a much larger clone one base away. The rearrangement uses TRBV4-3 and TRBJ2-1; 7 nucleotides match TRBD2. Germline V gene data show CDR1 as LGHNA and CDR2 as YSLEER. The CDR3 loop spans 12 amino acids. CDR3 DNA: TGCGCCAGCAGCCAAGTGGGAGGGGAGCATTTCTTC. Its protein is CASSQVGGEHFF.

As for this clonotype: This may be a read error, as it is one base from a much larger clone. The chain carries TRBV6-1 and TRBJ1-4; 7 nucleotides align to TRBD1. The CDR3 is 14 amino acids. The germline gives CDR1 MNHNS, CDR2 SASEGT. CDR3 bases: TGTGGCAGCAGCACAGGGGACACTAATGAAAAACTGTTTTTT. Encoded protein: CGSSTGDTNEKLFF.

Note on this clonotype: This could be a read error, since a much larger clone is one nucleotide away. V is TRBV10-3 and J is TRBJ2-1; 8 positions match TRBD2. Unmatched junction bases numbered 4, after V lost 8 bases and J lost 4 bases. The CDR3 sequence is 13 residues long. Germline CDR1 and CDR2: ENHRY and SYGVKD. The CDR3 DNA reads as TGTGCCATCGGTAGCGGGAATTACAATGAGCAGTTCTTC. It is translated as CAIGSGNYNEQFF.

This chain uses TRBV16 with TRBJ2-7; perhaps TRBD2 as D (7 bases). The length of the CDR3 is 14 residues. The germline V gene has CDR1 KGHSY and CDR2 FQNENV. V was pared by 6 bases and J by 1 base, with 13 bases between. This CDR3 is CASRQQGGSYEQYF. For the CDR3, the DNA is TGTGCCAGCAGACAACAGGGAGGGTCCTACGAGCAGTACTTC.

The genes are TRBV6-6 and TRBJ2-1; TRBD2 might be the D (5 bases). The germline V and J ends were trimmed by 9 bases and 4 bases, with 19 bases remaining between them. The CDR3 spans 15 residues. CDR1 MNHNY and CDR2 SVGAGI come from the germline V gene (reference sequence). The CDR3 bases are TGTGCCAGTCAAGGAGCCGAGCGGCCTTACAATGAGCAGTTCTTC. Protein sequence: CASQGAERPYNEQFF.